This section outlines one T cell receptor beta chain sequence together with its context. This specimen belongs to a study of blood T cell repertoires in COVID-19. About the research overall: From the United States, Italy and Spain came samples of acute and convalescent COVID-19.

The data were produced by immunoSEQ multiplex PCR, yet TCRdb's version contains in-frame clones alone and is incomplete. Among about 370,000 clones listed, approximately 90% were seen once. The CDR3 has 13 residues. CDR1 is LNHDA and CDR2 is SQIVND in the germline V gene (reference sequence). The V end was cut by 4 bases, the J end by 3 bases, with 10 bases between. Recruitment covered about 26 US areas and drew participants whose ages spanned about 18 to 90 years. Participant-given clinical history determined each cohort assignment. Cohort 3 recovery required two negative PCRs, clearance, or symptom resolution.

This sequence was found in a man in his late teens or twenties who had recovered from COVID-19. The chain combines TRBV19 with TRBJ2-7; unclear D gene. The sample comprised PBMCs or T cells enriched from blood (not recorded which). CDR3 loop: CASSTVPGYEQYF. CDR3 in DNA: TGTGCCAGTAGTACGGTTCCGGGCTACGAGCAGTACTTC.